A single sample is the source of the 23 T cell receptor beta chains below, sequenced in a study of T cells in localized non-small cell lung cancer. Clones were sequenced by immunoSEQ multiplex PCR, and TCRdb holds only the in-frame ones, with some missing. The sample yields just over 20,000 clones, under 90% seen once. This sample comprised PBMCs, obtained before any cancer treatment. Every receptor here comes from a woman aged 35 to 70 with stage II squamous cell lung carcinoma.

The chain joins TRBV4-1 to TRBJ2-7, with unresolved D. This CDR3 is 14 amino acids long. Germline CDR1 and CDR2: MGHRA and YSYEKL. Deletions cut 3 bases from V and 4 bases from J, with 13 bases between. In DNA, the CDR3 is TGCGCCAGCAGCCACATTTCTTCGGAGTACGAGCAGTACTTC. It encodes CASSHISSEYEQYF.

DNA of the CDR3: TGTGCCAGCGGGGTCTACGAGCAGTACTTC. Protein product: CASGVYEQYF. The chain links TRBV28 to TRBJ2-7; D is undetermined. This CDR3 has 10 amino acids. Germline loops: CDR1 MDHEN, CDR2 SYDVKM. Trimming removed 8 bases from V and 3 bases from J, with 5 bases in between.

The chain has TRBV27 and TRBJ2-1; TRBD1 might be the D (6 bases). Trimming removed 6 bases at V and 9 bases at J, with 21 bases between. CDR1 is MNHEY and CDR2 is SMNVEV in the germline V gene (reference sequence). The CDR3 length is 15 residues. The CDR3 sequence: CASRTTGSGGGEQFF. DNA for the CDR3: TGTGCCAGCAGGACTACAGGGTCGGGCGGTGGTGAGCAGTTCTTC.

V usage is TRBV6-1 and J usage is TRBJ2-7; D gene unclear. CDR3 length: 14 amino acids. Germline assignment: CDR1 MNHNS and CDR2 SASEGT. Between the trimmed V and J ends, which lost 0 bases and 4 bases, there was a span of 10 bases. The DNA for the CDR3 is TGTGCCAGCAGTGAAGCTGGCGGCAGATACGAGCAGTACTTC. Its translation is CASSEAGGRYEQYF.

This CDR3 reads CASSQGLAGPGTDTQYF. The CDR3 DNA reads TGTGCCAGCTCACAGGGGCTAGCGGGACCGGGCACAGATACGCAGTATTTT. The genes are TRBV18 and TRBJ2-3; 9 bases align to TRBD2. V trimming: 4 bases; J trimming: 1 base; junction bases outside the gene matches: 9. There are 17 residues in the CDR3. Looked up from germline, CDR1 is KGHSH and CDR2 is LQKENI.

The genes are TRBV2 and TRBJ2-5, with D possibly being TRBD1 or TRBD2 (5 bases each). This CDR3 has 14 amino acids. Germline V gene lookup returns CDR1 SNHLY and CDR2 FYNNEI. V was clipped by 3 bases and J by 5 bases, with 13 bases between them. The chain's CDR3 is CASSEILGVETQYF. The CDR3 nucleotides are TGTGCCAGCAGTGAGATTCTGGGGGTGGAGACCCAGTACTTC.

The rearrangement joins TRBV7-9 to TRBJ1-2; no clear D gene. Germline V lookup: CDR1 SEHNR, CDR2 FQNEAQ (reference sequence). The CDR3 loop spans 14 amino acids. Trimming took 3 bases from V and 2 from J, leaving 10 bases between them. For the CDR3, the DNA is TGTGCCAGCAGCTTGACGAACGCAAACTATGGCTACACCTTC. Translating gives CASSLTNANYGYTF.

This chain connects TRBV7-8 to TRBJ2-3; no firm D call. The CDR3 contains 12 residues. In germline, CDR1 is SGHVS, CDR2 FQNEAQ. The ends were cut back, 0 bases at V and 6 bases at J, with 4 bases in the middle. This chain's CDR3 is CASSLASDTQYF. In DNA, the CDR3 is TGTGCCAGCAGCTTAGCCAGTGATACGCAGTATTTT.

The V call is TRBV5-1, the J call TRBJ1-1; the D gene is possibly TRBD1 (5 bases). Trimming took off 3 bases at V and 1 base at J, with 10 bases between the two ends. The CDR3 sequence is 14 residues long. CDR1 is SGHRS and CDR2 is YFSETQ in the germline V gene. The CDR3 spells CASSWGVENTEAFF. The DNA of the CDR3 is TGCGCCAGCAGCTGGGGCGTCGAGAACACTGAAGCTTTCTTT.

The chain carries TRBV4-2 and TRBJ1-4; D may be TRBD1 (6 bases). With 0 bases removed from V and 3 bases from J, the gap between germline ends came to 11 bases. CDR1 is LGHNA, CDR2 YNFKEQ, per germline. The CDR3 runs to 16 residues. The CDR3 coding sequence is TGTGCCAGCAGCCAAGATCACAGGGAGGCTAATGAAAAACTGTTTTTT. Protein: CASSQDHREANEKLFF.

The chain uses TRBV7-9 and TRBJ2-3, with D unresolved. CDR1 and CDR2 (germline): SEHNR, FQNEAQ (reference sequence). The V end lost 5 bases, the J end lost 4 bases, and 10 bases lay between the germline ends. The CDR3 contains 13 residues. The CDR3 region has the DNA TGTGCCAGCAGCCAGACACGGGCAGATACGCAGTATTTT. It encodes CASSQTRADTQYF. Supplemented by reference TRBV7-9 and TRBJ2-3, the full variable domain reads DTGVSQNPRHKITKRGQNVTFRCDPISEHNRLYWYRQTLGQGPEFLTYFQNEAQLEKSRLLSDRFSAERPKGSFSTLEIQRTEQGDSAMYLCASSQTRADTQYFGPGTRLTVL.

The chain carries TRBV12-5 and TRBJ2-7, with 7 bases aligning to TRBD2. The V segment lost 4 bases and the J segment 3 bases; nucleotides outside the gene matches: 3. The CDR3 loop spans 13 amino acids. Germline V gene sequence: CDR1 LGHNT, CDR2 FRNRAP. CDR3 amino acids: CASGSGGSYEQYF. The CDR3 DNA reads as TGTGCTAGTGGTTCGGGCGGGAGCTACGAGCAGTACTTC.

The rearrangement links TRBV6-1 to TRBJ2-6, with D maybe TRBD2 (5 bases). V was trimmed by 0 bases and J by 2 bases, leaving 8 bases between them. The length of the CDR3 is 16 residues. Germline V lookup: CDR1 MNHNS, CDR2 SASEGT. The CDR3 loop is CASSEAGIPGANVLTF. The CDR3 region has the DNA TGTGCCAGCAGTGAAGCCGGGATCCCTGGGGCCAACGTCCTGACTTTC.

V and J are TRBV6-1 and TRBJ2-7, with D possibly being TRBD1 (5 bases). V was cut by 6 bases and J by 3 bases, with 12 bases left in between. Per germline, CDR1 MNHNS and CDR2 SASEGT. The CDR3 runs to 13 residues. The CDR3 loop reads CASSPEGDYEQYF. In DNA form, the CDR3 reads TGTGCCAGCAGCCCTGAAGGGGACTACGAGCAGTACTTC.

The chain is built from TRBV5-5 and TRBJ2-3; TRBD1 aligns across 7 bases. The CDR3 consists of 16 residues. V lost 0 bases to trimming and J lost 3 bases; unmatched junction nucleotides: 7. Germline values: CDR1 SGHKS, CDR2 YYEKEE (reference sequence). CDR3: CASSLGQGRRTDTQYF. CDR3 DNA: TGTGCCAGCAGCTTGGGACAGGGTAGGAGAACAGATACGCAGTATTTT.

This chain uses TRBV18 with TRBJ2-2; 7 bases are a match to TRBD2. From germline, CDR1 is KGHSH and CDR2 LQKENI. V lost 1 base and J lost 3; bases outside the gene matches: 5. This CDR3 comprises 16 residues. The CDR3 DNA reads TGTGCCAGCTCACCACGGCTAGCGGTATACACCGGGGAGCTGTTTTTT. It is translated as CASSPRLAVYTGELFF.

V gene TRBV4-2 combines with J gene TRBJ2-7; 7 nucleotides align to TRBD2. Germline lookup yields CDR1 LGHNA and CDR2 YNFKEQ. This CDR3 contains 14 residues. Germline trimming cut 5 bases from V and 3 bases from J; bases unmatched to any gene: 7. The CDR3 DNA reads TGTGCCAGCAGCTCCCAGCGGGAAAGCTACGAGCAGTACTTC. Translation gives CASSSQRESYEQYF.

The CDR3 DNA reads as TGTGCCAGCAGCCAAGGACAGGGGTTAGCCAAAAACATTCAGTACTTC. The encoded protein is CASSQGQGLAKNIQYF. The genes are TRBV5-4 and TRBJ2-4, with 9 bases fitting TRBD1. Per germline, CDR1 SGHNT and CDR2 YYREEE (reference sequence). V trimming: 4 bases; J trimming: 0 bases; junction bases outside the gene matches: 5. This CDR3 is 16 amino acids long.

This rearrangement joins TRBV2 to TRBJ1-5, with 9 bases matching TRBD1. The germline gives CDR1 SNHLY, CDR2 FYNNEI. V was clipped by 3 bases and J by 4 bases; unmatched bases: 4. The CDR3 runs 15 residues. Written as DNA, the CDR3 is TGTGCCAGCAGTGAGGGACAGGGAAGAAATCAGCCCCAGCATTTT. This sequence encodes CASSEGQGRNQPQHF.

The rearrangement links TRBV7-9 to TRBJ1-4, with D maybe TRBD1 (5 bases). V lost 5 bases to trimming and J lost 5 bases, with 18 bases between them. The CDR3 length is 16 residues. The germline gives CDR1 SEHNR, CDR2 FQNEAQ (reference sequence). The DNA for the CDR3 is TGTGCCAGCAGCCCGGGCCAAGGGACCGAGAATGAAAAACTGTTTTTT. As protein: CASSPGQGTENEKLFF.

V is TRBV28 and J is TRBJ2-4; TRBD2 aligns across 14 bases. V lost 2 bases to trimming and J lost 6 bases; unmatched junction nucleotides: 0. Germline CDR1 and CDR2: MDHEN and SYDVKM. This CDR3 region has 15 residues. DNA of the CDR3: TGTGCCAGCAGTTTAGGGACTAGCGGGAGAAACATTCAGTACTTC. Amino acid sequence: CASSLGTSGRNIQYF. Looking up the rest from reference TRBV28 and TRBJ2-4 gives the full variable domain: DVKVTQSSRYLVKRTGEKVFLECVQDMDHENMFWYRQDPGLGLRLIYFSYDVKMKEKGDIPEGYSVSREKKERFSLILESASTNQTSMYLCASSLGTSGRNIQYFGAGTRLSVL.

This sequence joins TRBV7-2 and TRBJ2-7, with 9 bases matching TRBD2. V shed 5 bases, J shed 5 bases, and the junction held 10 bases outside the gene matches. The germline V gene encodes CDR1 SGHTA and CDR2 FQGNSA. The CDR3 contains 15 residues. The CDR3 here is CASSALSGSSNEQYF. CDR3 DNA sequence: TGTGCCAGCAGCGCCCTTAGCGGGAGTAGCAACGAGCAGTACTTC.

The chain is built from TRBV7-2 and TRBJ2-5, with D uncertain. CDR3 size: 13 residues. The V gene lost 7 bases and the J gene lost 4 bases, with 13 bases spanning the gap. Germline CDR1 and CDR2: SGHTA and FQGNSA. CDR3 nucleotides: TGTGCCAGCACCCTAGGGCGATTAGAGACCCAGTACTTC. Translation gives CASTLGRLETQYF. Combining the CDR3 with reference TRBV7-2 and TRBJ2-5 gives the whole variable domain GAGVSQSPSNKVTEKGKDVELRCDPISGHTALYWYRQSLGQGLEFLIYFQGNSAPDKSGLPSDRFSAERTGGSVSTLTIQRTQQEDSAVYLCASTLGRLETQYFGPGTRLLVL.